These 6 T cell receptor beta chains were sequenced from one sample in a study of memory CD4+ T cells and cytomegalovirus serostatus. Single viable CD3+CD4+CD8-CD45RO+ cells were sorted as the memory CD4+ T cells. Sequencing used immunoSEQ multiplex PCR; TCRdb keeps in-frame clones, though not all of them. The sample records tens of thousands of clones, about four fifths being singletons. The sequenced sample consisted of memory CD4+ T cells from blood. Every receptor here comes from an adult in good health and CMV-seronegative.

The chain is built from TRBV30 and TRBJ1-1; D remains unclear. V lost 5 bases, J lost 7 bases, and 17 bases lay in between. The CDR3 runs to 13 residues. Germline V gives CDR1 GTSNPN, CDR2 SVGIG (reference sequence). DNA of the CDR3: TGTGCCTGGGCAGGAGGGCCTGAGCTTGAAGCTTTCTTT. Residues: CAWAGGPELEAFF. Using reference TRBV30 and TRBJ1-1 for the parts outside the CDR3, the full variable domain is SQTIHQWPATLVQPVGSPLSLECTVEGTSNPNLYWYRQAAGRGLQLLFYSVGIGQISSEVPQNLSASRPQDRQFILSSKKLLLSDSGFYLCAWAGGPELEAFFGQGTRLTVV.

The chain couples TRBV30 to TRBJ2-5; D gene ambiguous. CDR1 is GTSNPN, CDR2 SVGIG, per germline (reference sequence). Trimming removed 2 bases at V and 2 bases at J, with 6 bases between. The CDR3 totals 12 residues. The CDR3 here is CAWSKQQETQYF. In DNA, the CDR3 is TGTGCCTGGAGTAAACAGCAAGAGACCCAGTACTTC.

The rearrangement uses TRBV5-1 and TRBJ1-1; a possible D gene is TRBD1 (6 bases). Germline V CDR1 and CDR2: SGHRS, YFSETQ. The CDR3 has 14 amino acids. The ends were cut back, 3 bases at V and 0 bases at J, with 9 bases in the middle. CDR3 sequence: CASSSTGLNTEAFF. The CDR3 DNA is TGCGCCAGCAGCTCCACAGGGCTGAACACTGAAGCTTTCTTT.

The gene calls are TRBV28 and TRBJ2-5; the D gene could be TRBD1 or TRBD2 (5 bases each). Germline CDR1 and CDR2: MDHEN and SYDVKM. The CDR3 consists of 14 residues. The ends were cut back, 4 bases at V and 6 bases at J, with 15 bases in the middle. CDR3 coding DNA: TGTGCCAGCAGTTCGCCCGGGACGGTAAAGACCCAGTACTTC. This encodes CASSSPGTVKTQYF.

This clone was counted between two and nine times. The V and J genes are TRBV5-1 and TRBJ2-7; D is unclear. This CDR3 contains 10 residues. Germline CDR1 and CDR2: SGHRS and YFSETQ. V lost 2 bases, J lost 9 bases, and 6 bases lay in between. Here the CDR3 DNA reads TGCGCCAGCAGCTTTTCCGTGCAGTACTTC. This encodes CASSFSVQYF.

V usage is TRBV6-6 and J usage is TRBJ1-2; D uncertain. Germline values: CDR1 MNHNY, CDR2 SVGAGI (reference sequence). The CDR3 spans 14 residues. The V and J ends lost 3 bases and 2 bases respectively, with 10 bases between them. This chain's CDR3 is CASSYLGQNYGYTF. The CDR3 region has the DNA TGTGCCAGCAGTTATCTCGGGCAGAACTATGGCTACACCTTC.